The sequence of this TCR beta chain was determined in a study of cytomegalovirus exposure and HLA in healthy donors (dated by TCRdb to the late 2010s). At the level of the whole study: An earlier analysis of about 530 of the donors reported 250 to 350 Gb of sequence data and 95 million to 120 million unique TCR beta sequences obtained from around 190 million T cells. On average, 235,054 unique TCR beta nucleotide sequences were sequenced per donor among about 400 genotyped donors of the cohort, with 15% to 20% of those sequences being non-productive. Every discovery cohort repertoire had been produced on one sequencing platform. The number of donors typed differed by locus, with about 629-640 for A, B, C, DRB1 and DQB1, roughly 520 for DQA1, over 600 for DPA1, and some 450 for DPB1. An early release covering more than 500 HLA-typed donors comprised 300 to 350 gigabases of sequencing data and around 80 million unique TCR sequences. Using immunosequencing, the study profiled T cell repertoires from around 670 subjects and related those repertoires to cytomegalovirus serostatus. A later analysis re-analyzed previously published TCR beta repertoires from about 730 donors and added high-resolution HLA genotyping to study TCR occurrence patterns. Donor age, sex, ethnicity and CMV serostatus were compiled alongside the repertoire data. Genome-wide SNP genotypes for about three fifths of the roughly 700 donors were used in a later genetic analysis, which treated that subset as a discovery cohort. The study was designed to test whether signatures of past pathogen exposure could be identified by cataloging public T cell receptors. Roughly 5 DR-DQ haplotypes were handled as single units for association and clustering, since linkage in the cohort was strong. Along with the 666-subject first cohort, a separate validation cohort of around 110 different subjects was used. An earlier analysis of fewer than 700 of the donors applied high-throughput TCR beta sequencing to assess whether each TCR beta V gene segment acted as functional or pseudogenic. To predict cytomegalovirus infection status, the study combined high-throughput TCR immunosequencing, statistical association of individual TCRs with disease status, and machine learning. The genetic ancestry cluster associated with self-reported Caucasian donors included about four fifths of the approximately 400 genotyped donors. Both class I and class II loci were covered by HLA typing, at four-digit resolution. Rather than using new phenotypic data, the later analysis identified candidate immune exposures from TCR beta sequences and from how often those sequences occurred across donors.

In total, 500 to 700 healthy bone marrow donors made up the cohort. At the time of sampling, all cohort members were nominally healthy, though unrecorded immune exposures were likely present. The donor was CMV seronegative and belonged to the group of 380 or so seronegative cohort members. A peripheral blood sample was collected from each donor, and TCR beta sequencing was performed on peripheral blood mononuclear cells. Genomic DNA extraction from the blood cell samples was performed with the Qiagen DNeasy Blood Extraction Kit. What the study reported, not specific to this receptor: Sequencing depth was assumed to be roughly uniform across donors in the presence/absence analyses, though that assumption may not hold. Most TCR sequences were seen in very few donors, while some public TCRs were found in many individuals. When HLA alleles, especially DR and DQ, strongly co-occurred, attributing TCR associations to individual alleles was difficult. According to a later analysis, most CMV-associated TCR beta chains appeared to be HLA-restricted, and the HLA associations seemed to be driven largely by CMV exposure. Broadly in line with IMGT annotations, most TCR beta V segments showed up in productive rearrangements about 87% or about 30% of the time in an earlier analysis of a few hundred of the donors. Because some donors lacked HLA typing at each locus, the association tests relied only on the typed subset. In a later analysis, the rate of TCR association differed among HLA loci, with DRB1 alleles having the most associated TCRs and HLA-C alleles having the fewest. The cohort was sequenced for TCR beta chains only, and without alpha or paired-chain data the features that could be detected were limited. Compared with the 666-donor mean, donors in an Asian-associated ancestry cluster had fewer N-insertions in productive TCRs, according to a later genetic analysis. In a later analysis, HLA-associated TCR beta chains were found to be more clonally expanded and to have lower generation probabilities than equally common non-associated chains. Correlated functional status among segregating V segments might be attributable to linkage disequilibrium, but an unknown experimental factor could not be ruled out. CMV serostatus was the only immune exposure information available for the cohort. The authors suggested that the approach could potentially be generalized to other disease states and immunological phenotypes. In the study, some 180 TCR beta chains were listed as associated with cytomegalovirus. Specific HLA alleles were associated with roughly 17,000 TCR beta sequences at a false discovery rate of 0.05 in a later analysis. A further reported finding was that TCR beta sequences accurately predicted the HLA-A and HLA-B alleles for most subjects in the first cohort. A later analysis reported that several top co-occurrence clusters appeared linked to parvovirus B19, influenza, CMV and Epstein-Barr virus. A cluster of highly shared sequence variants was judged likely to be a technical artifact of the sequencing pipeline. A later genetic analysis associated a missense DCLRE1C variant with V-gene and J-gene trimming of TCR beta chains, and an independent cohort replicated the association. Three of the identified cytomegalovirus-associated TCR beta chains were confirmed in vitro to be specific for cytomegalovirus antigens. Because the 87-base-pair reads could not distinguish some IMGT-functional V segments, including TRBV6-2 and TRBV6-3, those segments were excluded. Cytomegalovirus status was reported to be diagnosed by the classifier with high specificity and sensitivity in both the original and validation cohorts. Because counts were too low, about 15 rarely observed V segments, including chromosome 9 orphons, were left out of the earlier analysis of approximately 580 of the donors.

Turning to this clone: Its antigen is still unknown. Base qualities were left out, and no much larger clone turns up one base away.

Libraries came from the immunoSEQ multiplex PCR assay. For the multiplex PCR, a mixture combining 60 forward primers for TCR Vbeta segments and 13 reverse primers for TCR Jbeta segments was used. The CDR3 region of rearranged TCR beta genes was amplified from genomic DNA by a multiplex PCR assay. Amplified TCR beta libraries were sequenced as 87-base-pair reads on the Illumina HiSeq System. On the study's bioinformatics: A later analysis counted some 74 million unique TCR beta chains across the 550 to 700 repertoires, and around 12 million of these chains were shared by at least two donors. Raw reads were error-corrected and collapsed into unique sequences by a nearest-neighbor algorithm in which closely related sequences were merged to remove PCR and sequencing errors. CDR3 sequences were aligned to IMGT reference sequences to assign V, D and J gene segments. For a sequence to be retained, a match of at least six nucleotides was required to both a V gene segment and a J gene segment. A rearrangement counted as productive if the CDR3 had no stop codons and remained in frame with V and J, and every other rearrangement counted as non-productive. CDR3 was defined by IMGT convention, running from the second conserved V-encoded cysteine to the conserved J-encoded phenylalanine. In an earlier analysis of around 540 of the donors, sequences lacking an unambiguous match to a single V gene segment were excluded. In an earlier analysis of around 590 of the donors, a V segment was called functional when productive rearrangements were above 56.7%, and segregating when the standard deviation between donors exceeded 5%. A statistical classification framework was developed to diagnose cytomegalovirus status using the catalog of TCR beta chain sequences. V and J gene assignment, in a later analysis, came from comparing TCR nucleotide sequences with IMGT/GENE-DB human TR gene sequences. In a later analysis, CDR3 sequences and most-parsimonious VDJ recombination scenarios were assigned using the TCRdist pipeline. In a later analysis, each TCR beta chain was defined by its CDR3 amino acid sequence together with its V-gene family, and reads lacking a unique V-gene family were excluded. In a later analysis, 500 to 700 highly shared, low-generation-probability nucleotide sequences were removed to address suspected cross-contamination and a sequencing artifact. In a later analysis, a clonal expansion index was calculated for each public chain from normalized within-repertoire ranks of inferred template counts. In a later analysis, generation probabilities were computed with a VDJ recombination model fitted to out-of-frame rearrangements, and the resulting probabilities were checked against IGoR. A later analysis scored TCR-TCR, TCR-HLA and TCR-CMV co-occurrence with hypergeometric tests, applying a repertoire-size bias correction to TCR pairs. To estimate false discovery rates, a later analysis permuted the HLA or CMV assignments 20 times. In a later analysis, co-occurring TCRs were grouped with DBSCAN, and TCRdist sequence similarity was added when clustering was performed within HLA-allele-positive subsets. Co-occurrence clustering excluded repertoires with fewer than 30,000 or more than 120,000 public chains, plus five with anomalous nucleotide sharing. Here the immuneACCESS table is served through TCRdb, limited to in-frame sequences with V and J called. Missing clones are a known gap in these copies; in checked studies unresolved V genes cover under half, and the rest lacks a known reason. V and J calls and clone size follow that table, whereas D and trimming were derived from the DNA. The sample table records roughly 220,000 clones; 75% to 90% of these occur just once. 2.7% of the sample comes from the top ten.

Spanning cysteine to phenylalanine, the CDR3 consists of 12 amino acids. The only DNA kept is the CDR3, 36 bases in frame from the first base. The germline V gene sets CDR1 to SGHVS and CDR2 to FQNEAQ. V is shortened by 2 bases, J by 8 bases, and the region joining them spans 7 bases. The chain uses TRBV7-8 and TRBJ2-1, with the D gene not confidently named. This receptor was identified in a woman in her thirties or forties in good health and CMV-seronegative. Sequencing used PBMCs. The DNA sequence is given as TGTGCCAGCAGCTTAAATGTATATGAGCAGTTCTTC. The encoded protein is CASSLNVYEQFF.